The next 25 T cell receptor beta chains were all read from a single sample in a study of T cells in Graves' hyperthyroidism and ophthalmopathy. TCR beta CDR3 regions were amplified from RNA transcripts. In the first-round RT-PCR of the TCR CDR3, the HTBI primer set was used. TCRdb re-derived calls from the multiplex PCR reads in MiXCR, one entry per CDR3 protein. Of hundreds of thousands of distinct CDR3 sequences listed, 15% to 17% are singletons. Sequencing used blood. The source is a woman between 18 and 29 years old with Graves' hyperthyroidism.

The V call is TRBV5-1, the J call TRBJ1-4; D not certain. The germline gives CDR1 SGHRS, CDR2 YFSETQ. The CDR3 covers 14 residues. V was trimmed by 0 bases and J by 3 bases, leaving 6 bases between them. The CDR3 nucleotides are TGCGCCAGCAGCTTGGGGTCCTCTAATGAAAAACTGTTTTTT. This translates into CASSLGSSNEKLFF.

In its sample, this clonotype was seen many times. This sequence joins TRBV12-3 or TRBV12-4 and TRBJ2-3, with TRBD2 matching 10 bases. With 3 bases clipped from V and 2 bases from J, the junction kept 2 bases outside the gene matches. This CDR3 region has 15 residues. As DNA, the CDR3 is TGTGCCAGCAGTTTTGGACTAGCGGCCACAGATACGCAGTATTTT. Translation: CASSFGLAATDTQYF.

For this clonotype: A much larger clone lies one base from this, so it may be a read error. V is TRBV6-1 and J is TRBJ2-3; perhaps TRBD2 as D (6 bases). This CDR3 has 15 residues. CDR1 and CDR2 (germline): MNHNS, SASEGT. V was cut by 7 bases and J by 2 bases, with 16 bases left in between. The CDR3 spells CASNGGVAATDTQYF. The CDR3 DNA sequence: TGTGCCAGCAACGGCGGGGTAGCGGCCACAGATACGCAGTATTTT.

In its sample, this clonotype was seen many times. This chain joins TRBV28 and TRBJ1-1; no clear D gene. This CDR3 is built from 16 residues. The germline CDR1 and CDR2 sequences are MDHEN and SYDVKM. Trimming took off 5 bases at V and 5 bases at J, with 21 bases between the two ends. CDR3 in amino acids: CASSSLRRVRGTEAFF. The CDR3 nucleotides are TGTGCCAGCAGTAGTCTGCGGAGGGTTCGAGGGACTGAAGCTTTCTTT.

This clonotype was seen a handful of times. The chain employs TRBV2 and TRBJ2-5; D remains ambiguous. From germline, CDR1 is SNHLY and CDR2 FYNNEI. V dropped 7 bases and J dropped 4 bases, with 16 bases sitting between them. This CDR3 spans 14 amino acids. CDR3 in DNA: TGTGCCAGCAAGTTCGACCGTCTGAGAGAGACCCAGTACTTC. Translating gives CASKFDRLRETQYF. Combining the CDR3 with reference TRBV2 and TRBJ2-5 gives the whole variable domain EPEVTQTPSHQVTQMGQEVILRCVPISNHLYFYWYRQILGQKVEFLVSFYNNEISEKSEIFDDQFSVERPDGSNFTLKIRSTKLEDSAMYFCASKFDRLRETQYFGPGTRLLVL.

This clonotype was seen a few times. The chain has TRBV6-1 and TRBJ1-1; 7 bases are a match to TRBD1. CDR3 size: 13 residues. Germline V lookup: CDR1 MNHNS, CDR2 SASEGT. With V trimmed by 6 bases and J by 4 bases, 5 bases remained unmatched. As DNA, the CDR3 is TGTGCCAGCAGAAAGACAGGGAGCACTGAAGCTTTCTTT. Protein product: CASRKTGSTEAFF.

This clonotype came up many times. The chain combines TRBV7-8 with TRBJ1-1; D not resolved. Trimming took off 6 bases at V and 0 bases at J, with 14 bases between the two ends. The germline gives CDR1 SGHVS, CDR2 FQNEAQ. The CDR3 is 15 residues long. As DNA, the CDR3 is TGTGCCAGCAGATTCGCAACCCAAGTGAACACTGAAGCTTTCTTT. Translation gives CASRFATQVNTEAFF.

The J gene is TRBJ1-4, the V gene TRBV7-2; 7 nucleotides line up with TRBD1. The CDR3 loop spans 16 amino acids. V lost 1 base to trimming and J lost 3 bases; unmatched junction nucleotides: 5. Germline CDR1 is SGHTA and CDR2 is FQGNSA. CDR3 DNA: TGTGCCAGCAGCTTAGTAGGTGGGACAGCTAATGAAAAACTGTTTTTT. It codes for CASSLVGGTANEKLFF.

The CDR3 DNA is TGTGCCATCAGTGAGTCGACAGTCACTGAAGCTTTCTTT. It yields the protein CAISESTVTEAFF. The chain carries TRBV10-3 and TRBJ1-1; possibly TRBD1 for D (5 bases). The CDR3 is made up of 13 amino acids. Trimming left V 0 bases short and J 4 bases short, with 6 bases between. Germline loops: CDR1 ENHRY, CDR2 SYGVKD.

This clonotype was counted ten times or more. The V gene is TRBV5-6, the J gene TRBJ1-1, with 10 bases matching TRBD1. Germline-derived CDR1 and CDR2 are SGHDT and YYEEEE. This CDR3 has 14 residues. V was clipped by 6 bases and J by 10 bases; unmatched bases: 12. The CDR3 loop is CASTPGQGSFGAFF. In DNA, the CDR3 is TGTGCCAGCACCCCGGGACAGGGGTCTTTTGGAGCTTTCTTT.

This clonotype was recorded a few times. The chain is built from TRBV7-9 and TRBJ2-3; possible D gene TRBD2, 6 bases. This CDR3 has 12 residues. Between the trimmed V and J ends, which lost 6 bases and 8 bases, there was a span of 12 bases. Germline CDR1 and CDR2: SEHNR and FQNEAQ (reference sequence). DNA of the CDR3: TGTGCCAGCAGTTATCCGGAGGGTACGCAGTATTTT. It yields the protein CASSYPEGTQYF.

This clonotype was found many times. This chain connects TRBV6-2 or TRBV6-3 to TRBJ2-7; D gene unclear. Germline V gene sequence: CDR1 MNHEY, CDR2 SVGEGT. The CDR3 is made up of 13 amino acids. Deletions cut 8 bases from V and 1 base from J, with 12 bases between. CDR3 sequence (DNA): TGTGCCAGCGGGGTTAGACTTTCCTACGAGCAGTACTTC. Translation: CASGVRLSYEQYF.

This chain joins TRBV20-1 and TRBJ2-4, with 15 bases matching TRBD2. Trimming took 3 bases from V and 6 from J; bases not matched to a gene: 9. Germline lookup yields CDR1 DFQATT and CDR2 SNEGSKA (reference sequence). The CDR3 extends over 17 amino acids. CDR3 in amino acids: CSASFGLAGGLRNIQYF. CDR3 DNA: TGCAGTGCTAGCTTCGGACTAGCGGGGGGGCTTAGAAACATTCAGTACTTC.

At least ten counts were recorded for this clonotype. The chain recombines TRBV3-1 with TRBJ2-1, with no clear D. Trimming removed 3 bases at V and 6 bases at J, with 3 bases between. Germline values: CDR1 LGHDT, CDR2 YNNKEL (reference sequence). The CDR3 spans 11 residues. The CDR3 loop is CASSHANEQFF. CDR3 bases: TGTGCCAGCAGCCATGCCAATGAGCAGTTCTTC.

The rearrangement links TRBV4-1 to TRBJ2-5, with 8 bases that match TRBD2. CDR3 size: 16 residues. With V trimmed by 4 bases and J by 5 bases, 12 bases remained unmatched. Germline loops: CDR1 MGHRA, CDR2 YSYEKL. CDR3 nucleotides: TGCGCCAGCAGCCCCCGGGAGCGGGAGCCTCGGGAGACCCAGTACTTC. This translates into CASSPREREPRETQYF.

The rearrangement joins TRBV20-1 to TRBJ1-5; D gene uncertain. This CDR3 is built from 13 residues. V was cut by 3 bases and J by 2 bases, with 8 bases left in between. Germline lookup yields CDR1 DFQATT and CDR2 SNEGSKA (reference sequence). CDR3 DNA: TGCAGTGCTAGCATCCGGCGCAATCAGCCCCAGCATTTT. It translates to CSASIRRNQPQHF.

The rearrangement uses TRBV19 and TRBJ1-5, with D perhaps matching TRBD1 (5 bases). This CDR3 contains 15 residues. The V end was cut by 0 bases, the J end by 4 bases, with 10 bases between. Germline lookup yields CDR1 LNHDA and CDR2 SQIVND (reference sequence). The CDR3 region is CASSIDGGANQPQHF. Written as DNA, the CDR3 is TGTGCCAGTAGTATAGATGGGGGAGCTAATCAGCCCCAGCATTTT.

This clonotype occurred many times. The chain carries TRBV20-1 and TRBJ1-1, with D perhaps matching TRBD1 (5 bases). The CDR3 has 14 residues. V lost 2 bases and J 1 base, leaving 11 bases between the germline ends. Germline lookup yields CDR1 DFQATT and CDR2 SNEGSKA (reference sequence). DNA of the CDR3: TGCAGTGCTAGATTTGGTCAGGGGAACACTGAAGCTTTCTTT. Amino acids: CSARFGQGNTEAFF.

This clonotype appeared many times. The chain has TRBV5-1 and TRBJ2-1; TRBD1 matches 7 bases. This CDR3 is built from 16 residues. With V trimmed by 4 bases and J by 2 bases, 9 bases remained unmatched. Germline CDR1 reads SGHRS; CDR2 reads YFSETQ. For the CDR3, the DNA is TGCGCCAGCAGCCGAACGACAGGGACGACCTACAATGAGCAGTTCTTC. The encoded protein is CASSRTTGTTYNEQFF.

This clonotype was seen ten or more times. The chain has TRBV5-1 and TRBJ1-2, with D maybe TRBD1 (6 bases). V dropped 4 bases and J dropped 2 bases, with 15 bases sitting between them. The CDR3 is 15 residues long. The V gene's germline CDR1 is SGHRS and CDR2 YFSETQ. CDR3 protein: CASSPHLGGNYGYTF. The CDR3 nucleotides read TGCGCCAGCAGCCCCCATCTAGGGGGGAACTATGGCTACACCTTC.

This clonotype turned up a few times. This chain joins TRBV20-1 and TRBJ2-1; TRBD2 matches 12 bases. Germline values: CDR1 DFQATT, CDR2 SNEGSKA (reference sequence). The CDR3 contains 15 residues. J lost 6 bases, V lost 3 bases, and 6 bases had no gene match. The CDR3 spells CSASDTSGGSNEQFF. CDR3 bases: TGCAGTGCTAGTGATACTAGCGGGGGGAGCAATGAGCAGTTCTTC.

This clonotype was found many times. CDR3 DNA sequence: TGTGCCAGCAGCTTAGCCCGGCAGGGCGGAGATACGCAGTATTTT. It encodes CASSLARQGGDTQYF. The chain joins TRBV7-9 to TRBJ2-3; the D gene is possibly TRBD1 (5 bases). V dropped 0 bases and J dropped 5 bases, with 12 bases sitting between them. This CDR3 comprises 15 residues. CDR1 and CDR2 (germline): SEHNR, FQNEAQ (reference sequence).

This clonotype was detected a few times. The chain combines TRBV9 with TRBJ1-3, with D possibly being TRBD1 (5 bases). V was pared by 3 bases and J by 4 bases, with 5 bases between. CDR1 is SGDLS and CDR2 is YYNGEE in the germline V gene. The CDR3 consists of 12 residues. Here the CDR3 DNA reads TGTGCCAGCAGCGGGGACGGAAACACCATATATTTT. This codes for CASSGDGNTIYF.

This clonotype was observed a handful of times. CDR3 in DNA: TGTGCCAGCAGTAGATCTAGCGGCCCTCAGAATGAGCAGTTCTTC. This encodes CASSRSSGPQNEQFF. This chain joins TRBV6-1 and TRBJ2-1; TRBD2 matches 7 bases. Per germline, CDR1 MNHNS and CDR2 SASEGT. Trimming at V came to 5 bases and at J to 7 bases, leaving 11 bases not matched to a gene. The CDR3 contains 15 residues.

The genes are TRBV29-1 and TRBJ2-5; TRBD1 might be the D (6 bases). The CDR3 length is 15 residues. CDR1 is SQVTM and CDR2 is ANQGSEA in the germline V gene. The V gene lost 0 bases and the J gene lost 5 bases, with 16 bases spanning the gap. CDR3: CSVEDLVRGAETQYF. The CDR3 DNA sequence: TGCAGCGTTGAAGATCTGGTCAGGGGCGCCGAGACCCAGTACTTC.